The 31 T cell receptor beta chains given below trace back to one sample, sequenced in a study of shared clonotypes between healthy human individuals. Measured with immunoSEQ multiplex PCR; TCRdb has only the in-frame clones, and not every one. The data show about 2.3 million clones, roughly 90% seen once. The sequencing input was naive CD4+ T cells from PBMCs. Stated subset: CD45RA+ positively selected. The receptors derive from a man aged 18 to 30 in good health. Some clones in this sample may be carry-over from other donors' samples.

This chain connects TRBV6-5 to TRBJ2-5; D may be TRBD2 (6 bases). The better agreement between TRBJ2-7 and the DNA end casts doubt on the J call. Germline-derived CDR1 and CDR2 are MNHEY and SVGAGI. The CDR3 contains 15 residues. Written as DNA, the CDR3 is TGTGCCAGCAGTTACTCGCGCGGGACCTTTTACGAGCAGTACTTC. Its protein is CASSYSRGTFYEQYF.

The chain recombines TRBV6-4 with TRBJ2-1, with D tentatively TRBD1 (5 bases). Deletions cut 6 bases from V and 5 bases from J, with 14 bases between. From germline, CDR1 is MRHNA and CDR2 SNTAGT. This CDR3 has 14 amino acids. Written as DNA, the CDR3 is TGTGCCAGCAGGCAGGCCCGACAGCACAATGAGCAGTTCTTC. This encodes CASRQARQHNEQFF.

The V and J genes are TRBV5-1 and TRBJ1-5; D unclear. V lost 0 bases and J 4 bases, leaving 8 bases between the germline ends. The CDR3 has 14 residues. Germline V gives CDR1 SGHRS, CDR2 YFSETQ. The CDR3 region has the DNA TGCGCCAGCAGCTTGGACACTGGAAATCAGCCCCAGCATTTT. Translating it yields CASSLDTGNQPQHF.

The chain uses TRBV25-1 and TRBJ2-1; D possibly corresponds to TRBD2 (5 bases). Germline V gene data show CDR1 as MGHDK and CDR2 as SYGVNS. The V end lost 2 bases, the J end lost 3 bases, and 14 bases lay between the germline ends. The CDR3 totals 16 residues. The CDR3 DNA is TGTGCCAGCAGTGAACAGCCTACCGGGAACTACAATGAGCAGTTCTTC. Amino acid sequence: CASSEQPTGNYNEQFF.

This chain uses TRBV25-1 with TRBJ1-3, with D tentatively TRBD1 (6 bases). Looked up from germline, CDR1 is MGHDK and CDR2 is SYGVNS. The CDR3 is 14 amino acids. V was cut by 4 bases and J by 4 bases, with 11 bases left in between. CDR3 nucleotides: TGTGCCAGCAGTGGAGTAGGGACAGGAAACACCATATATTTT. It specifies CASSGVGTGNTIYF.

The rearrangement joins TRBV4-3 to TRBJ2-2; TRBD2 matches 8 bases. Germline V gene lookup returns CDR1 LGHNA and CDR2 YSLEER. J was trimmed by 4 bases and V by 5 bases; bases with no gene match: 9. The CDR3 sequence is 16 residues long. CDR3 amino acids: CASSFPGGLVTGELFF. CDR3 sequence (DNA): TGCGCCAGCAGCTTTCCGGGGGGGCTGGTCACCGGGGAGCTGTTTTTT.

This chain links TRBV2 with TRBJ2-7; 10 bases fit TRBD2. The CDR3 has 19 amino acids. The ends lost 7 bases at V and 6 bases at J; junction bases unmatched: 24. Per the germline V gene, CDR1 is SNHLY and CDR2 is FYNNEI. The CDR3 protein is CASTIRVGGTSDHPCEQYF. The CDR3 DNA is TGTGCCAGCACCATCCGGGTCGGGGGGACTAGCGATCATCCCTGCGAGCAGTACTTC.

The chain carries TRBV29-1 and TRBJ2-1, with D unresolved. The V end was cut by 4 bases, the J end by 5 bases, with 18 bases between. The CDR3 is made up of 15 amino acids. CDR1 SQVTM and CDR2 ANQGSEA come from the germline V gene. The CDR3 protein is CSVVHIHSGDNEQFF. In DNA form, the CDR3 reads TGCAGCGTTGTCCACATCCATTCAGGAGACAATGAGCAGTTCTTC.

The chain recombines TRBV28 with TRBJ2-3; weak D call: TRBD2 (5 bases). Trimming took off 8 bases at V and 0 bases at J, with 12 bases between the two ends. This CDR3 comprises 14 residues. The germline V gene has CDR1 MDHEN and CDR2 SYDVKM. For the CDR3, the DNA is TGTGCCAGCCACAGCCGCGGGAGCACAGATACGCAGTATTTT. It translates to CASHSRGSTDTQYF.

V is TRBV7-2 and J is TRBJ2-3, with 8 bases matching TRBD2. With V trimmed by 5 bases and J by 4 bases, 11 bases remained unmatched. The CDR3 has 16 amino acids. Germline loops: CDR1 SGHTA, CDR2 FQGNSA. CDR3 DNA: TGTGCCAGCAGCCCTCGACTAGCGAGGTCCTCAGATACGCAGTATTTT. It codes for CASSPRLARSSDTQYF. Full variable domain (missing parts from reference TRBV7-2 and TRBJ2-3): GAGVSQSPSNKVTEKGKDVELRCDPISGHTALYWYRQSLGQGLEFLIYFQGNSAPDKSGLPSDRFSAERTGGSVSTLTIQRTQQEDSAVYLCASSPRLARSSDTQYFGPGTRLTVL.

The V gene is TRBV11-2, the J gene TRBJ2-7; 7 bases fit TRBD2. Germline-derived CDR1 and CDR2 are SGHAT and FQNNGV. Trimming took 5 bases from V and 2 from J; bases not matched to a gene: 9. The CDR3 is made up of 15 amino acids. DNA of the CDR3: TGTGCCAGCAGCGCCACGTCTAGCGGAACCTACGAGCAGTACTTC. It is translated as CASSATSSGTYEQYF.

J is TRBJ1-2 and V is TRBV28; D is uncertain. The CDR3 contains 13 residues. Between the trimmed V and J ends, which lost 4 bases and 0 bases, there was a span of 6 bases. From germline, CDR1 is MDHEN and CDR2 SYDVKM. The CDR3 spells CASSSFPNYGYTF. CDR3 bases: TGTGCCAGCAGTTCCTTCCCTAACTATGGCTACACCTTC.

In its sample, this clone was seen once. The CDR3 loop is CASRKDGNYGYTF. Here the CDR3 DNA reads TGTGCCAGCAGGAAGGACGGAAACTATGGCTACACCTTC. This chain connects TRBV27 to TRBJ1-2; D is uncertain. This CDR3 is built from 13 residues. V lost 6 bases and J 2 bases, leaving 10 bases between the germline ends. In germline, CDR1 is MNHEY, CDR2 SMNVEV (reference sequence).

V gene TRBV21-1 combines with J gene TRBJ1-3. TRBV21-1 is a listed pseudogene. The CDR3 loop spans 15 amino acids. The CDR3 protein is CASSPASDPGNTIYF. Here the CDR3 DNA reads TGTGCCAGCAGCCCGGCCTCAGACCCTGGAAACACCATATATTTT.

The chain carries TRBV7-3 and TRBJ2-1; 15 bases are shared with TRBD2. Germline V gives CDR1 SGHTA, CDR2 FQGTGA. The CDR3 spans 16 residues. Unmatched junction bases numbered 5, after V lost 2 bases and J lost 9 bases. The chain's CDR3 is CASSLAGTSGRSEQFF. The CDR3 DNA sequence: TGTGCCAGCAGCTTAGCCGGGACTAGCGGGAGGAGTGAGCAGTTCTTC.

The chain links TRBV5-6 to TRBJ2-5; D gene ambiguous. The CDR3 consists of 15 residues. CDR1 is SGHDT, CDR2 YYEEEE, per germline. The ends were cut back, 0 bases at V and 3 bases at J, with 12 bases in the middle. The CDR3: CASSLAVRPKETQYF. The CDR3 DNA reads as TGTGCCAGCAGCTTGGCCGTACGGCCAAAAGAGACCCAGTACTTC.

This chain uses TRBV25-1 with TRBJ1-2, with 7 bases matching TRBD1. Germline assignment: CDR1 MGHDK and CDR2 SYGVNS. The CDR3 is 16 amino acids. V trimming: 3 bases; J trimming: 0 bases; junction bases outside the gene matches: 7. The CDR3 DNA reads TGTGCCAGCAGTGACTACGCGACAGGGTCTAACTATGGCTACACCTTC. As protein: CASSDYATGSNYGYTF.

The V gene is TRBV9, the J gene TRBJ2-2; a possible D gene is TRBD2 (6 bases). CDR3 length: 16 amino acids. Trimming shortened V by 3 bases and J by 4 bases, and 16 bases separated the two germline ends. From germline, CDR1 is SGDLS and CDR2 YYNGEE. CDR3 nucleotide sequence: TGTGCCAGCAGCGAGGGTACCGCGGGACTCACCGGGGAGCTGTTTTTT. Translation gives CASSEGTAGLTGELFF.

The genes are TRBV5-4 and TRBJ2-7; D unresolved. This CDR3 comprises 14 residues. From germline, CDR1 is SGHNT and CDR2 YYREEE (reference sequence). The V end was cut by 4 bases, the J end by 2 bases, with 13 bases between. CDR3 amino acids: CASSPPSLPYEQYF. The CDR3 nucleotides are TGTGCCAGCAGCCCCCCCTCCTTGCCCTACGAGCAGTACTTC. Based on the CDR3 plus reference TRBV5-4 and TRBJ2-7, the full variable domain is ETGVTQSPTHLIKTRGQQVTLRCSSQSGHNTVSWYQQALGQGPQFIFQYYREEENGRGNFPPRFSGLQFPNYSSELNVNALELDDSALYLCASSPPSLPYEQYFGPGTRLTVT.

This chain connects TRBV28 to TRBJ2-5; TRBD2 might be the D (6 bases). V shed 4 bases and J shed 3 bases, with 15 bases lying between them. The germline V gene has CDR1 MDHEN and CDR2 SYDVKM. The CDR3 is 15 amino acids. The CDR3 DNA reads TGTGCCAGCAGTTCCCTAGGAGGGTTTGAAGAGACCCAGTACTTC. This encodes CASSSLGGFEETQYF.

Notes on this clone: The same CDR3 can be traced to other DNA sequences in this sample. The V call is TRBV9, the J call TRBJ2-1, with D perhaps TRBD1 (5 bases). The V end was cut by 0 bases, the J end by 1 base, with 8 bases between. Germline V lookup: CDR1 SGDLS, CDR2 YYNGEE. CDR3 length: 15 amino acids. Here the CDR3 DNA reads TGTGCCAGCAGCGTAGCTGGGGCGTCCTACAATGAGCAGTTCTTC. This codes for CASSVAGASYNEQFF.

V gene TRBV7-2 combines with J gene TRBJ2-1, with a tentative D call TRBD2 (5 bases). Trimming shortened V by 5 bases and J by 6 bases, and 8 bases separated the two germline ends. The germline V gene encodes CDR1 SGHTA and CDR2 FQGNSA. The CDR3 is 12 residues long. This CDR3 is CASSQTTNEQFF. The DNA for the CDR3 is TGTGCCAGCAGCCAGACTACCAATGAGCAGTTCTTC.

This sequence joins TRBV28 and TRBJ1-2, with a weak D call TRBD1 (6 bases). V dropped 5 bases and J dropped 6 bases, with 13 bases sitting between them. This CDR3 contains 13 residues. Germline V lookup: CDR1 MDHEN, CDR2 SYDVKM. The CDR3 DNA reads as TGTGCCAGCAGTGAACAGGGCAAGCATGGCTACACCTTC. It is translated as CASSEQGKHGYTF.

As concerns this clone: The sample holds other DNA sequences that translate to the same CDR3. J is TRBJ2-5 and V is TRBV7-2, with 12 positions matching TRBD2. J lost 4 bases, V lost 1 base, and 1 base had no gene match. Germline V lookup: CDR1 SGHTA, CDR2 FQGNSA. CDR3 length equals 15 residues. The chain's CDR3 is CASSLVLAGGETQYF. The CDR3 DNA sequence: TGTGCCAGCAGCTTAGTACTAGCGGGAGGAGAGACCCAGTACTTC.

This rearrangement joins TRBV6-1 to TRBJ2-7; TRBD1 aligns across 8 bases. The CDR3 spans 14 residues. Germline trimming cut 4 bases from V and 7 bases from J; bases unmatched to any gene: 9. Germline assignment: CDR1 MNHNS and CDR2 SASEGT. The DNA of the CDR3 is TGTGCCAGCAGTGGCAGGGGGCCCGTCGGGGAGCAGTACTTC. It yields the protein CASSGRGPVGEQYF.

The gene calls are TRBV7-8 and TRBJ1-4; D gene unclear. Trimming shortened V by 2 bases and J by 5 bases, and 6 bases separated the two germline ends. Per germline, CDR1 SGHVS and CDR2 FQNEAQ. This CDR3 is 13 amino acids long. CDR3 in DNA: TGTGCCAGCAGCTTATCGCCAAATGAAAAACTGTTTTTT. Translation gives CASSLSPNEKLFF.

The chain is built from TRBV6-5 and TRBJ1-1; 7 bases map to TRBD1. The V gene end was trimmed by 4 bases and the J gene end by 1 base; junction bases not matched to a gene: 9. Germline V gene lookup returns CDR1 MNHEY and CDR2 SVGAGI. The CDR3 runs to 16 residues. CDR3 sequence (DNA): TGTGCCAGCAGTTCTCAGGGGGTGCGCTCGAACACTGAAGCTTTCTTT. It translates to CASSSQGVRSNTEAFF.

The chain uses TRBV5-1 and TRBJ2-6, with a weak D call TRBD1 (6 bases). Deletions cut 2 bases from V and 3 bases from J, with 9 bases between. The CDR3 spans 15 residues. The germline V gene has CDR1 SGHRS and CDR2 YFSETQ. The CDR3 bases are TGCGCCAGCAGCTTAGCAGGGGATGGGGCCAACGTCCTGACTTTC. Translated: CASSLAGDGANVLTF.

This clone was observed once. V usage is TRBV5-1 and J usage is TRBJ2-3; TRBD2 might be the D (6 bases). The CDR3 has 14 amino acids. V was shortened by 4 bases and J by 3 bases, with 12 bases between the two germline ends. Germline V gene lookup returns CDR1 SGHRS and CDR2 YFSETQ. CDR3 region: CASSRTTGTDTQYF. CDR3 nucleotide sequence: TGCGCCAGCAGCCGGACTACCGGGACAGATACGCAGTATTTT.

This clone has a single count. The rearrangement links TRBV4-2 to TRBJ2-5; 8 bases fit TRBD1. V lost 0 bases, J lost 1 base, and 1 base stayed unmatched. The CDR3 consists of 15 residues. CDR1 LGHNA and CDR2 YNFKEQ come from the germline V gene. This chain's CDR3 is CASSQDRGRQETQYF. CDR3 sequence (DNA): TGTGCCAGCAGCCAAGACAGGGGGCGCCAAGAGACCCAGTACTTC.

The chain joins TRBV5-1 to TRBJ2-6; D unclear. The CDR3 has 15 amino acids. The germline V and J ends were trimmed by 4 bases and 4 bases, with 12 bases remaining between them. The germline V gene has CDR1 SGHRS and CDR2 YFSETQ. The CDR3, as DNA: TGCGCCAGCAGCGTTGGGGTCCTGGGGGCCAACGTCCTGACTTTC. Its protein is CASSVGVLGANVLTF.